The text below deals with one T cell receptor (beta chain). The assay was immunoSEQ multiplex PCR, and TCRdb's table has in-frame clones only and misses some. The data contain around 390,000 clones, around nine tenths of them singletons. The entry originates in a study of blood T cell repertoires in COVID-19. This CDR3 has 15 amino acids. V dropped 2 bases and J dropped 5; count of bases not matched to a gene: 8. CDR1 is GTSNPN and CDR2 is SVGIG in the germline V gene (reference sequence). The sample consisted of PBMCs or T cells enriched from blood (not recorded which). The sequence derives from a woman aged 50 to 65 who had recovered from COVID-19. This chain links TRBV30 with TRBJ1-4, with 7 bases identical to TRBD1. The CDR3 spells CAWSHTGTVNEKLFF. CDR3 sequence (DNA): TGTGCCTGGAGTCACACCGGGACAGTGAATGAAAAACTGTTTTTT. The entire variable domain, with the rest obtained from reference TRBV30 and TRBJ1-4, is as follows: SQTIHQWPATLVQPVGSPLSLECTVEGTSNPNLYWYRQAAGRGLQLLFYSVGIGQISSEVPQNLSASRPQDRQFILSSKKLLLSDSGFYLCAWSHTGTVNEKLFFGSGTQLSVL.